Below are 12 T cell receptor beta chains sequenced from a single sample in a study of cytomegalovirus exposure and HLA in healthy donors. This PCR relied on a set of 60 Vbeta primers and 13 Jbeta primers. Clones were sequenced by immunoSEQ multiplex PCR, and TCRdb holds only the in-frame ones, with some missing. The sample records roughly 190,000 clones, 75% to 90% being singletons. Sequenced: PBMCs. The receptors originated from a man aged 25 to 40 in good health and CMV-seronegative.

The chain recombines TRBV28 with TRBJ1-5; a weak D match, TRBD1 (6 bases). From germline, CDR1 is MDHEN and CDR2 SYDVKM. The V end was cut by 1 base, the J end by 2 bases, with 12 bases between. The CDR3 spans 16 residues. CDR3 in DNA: TGTGCCAGCAGTTTATCTGGCAGGGGAGGCAATCAGCCCCAGCATTTT. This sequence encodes CASSLSGRGGNQPQHF.

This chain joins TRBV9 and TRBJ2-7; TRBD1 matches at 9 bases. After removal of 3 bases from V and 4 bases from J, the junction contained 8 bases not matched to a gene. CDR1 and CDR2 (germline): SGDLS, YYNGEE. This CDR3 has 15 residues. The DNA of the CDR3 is TGTGCCAGCAGCGACCGTCCCGGGACAGGGTACGAGCAGTACTTC. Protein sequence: CASSDRPGTGYEQYF.

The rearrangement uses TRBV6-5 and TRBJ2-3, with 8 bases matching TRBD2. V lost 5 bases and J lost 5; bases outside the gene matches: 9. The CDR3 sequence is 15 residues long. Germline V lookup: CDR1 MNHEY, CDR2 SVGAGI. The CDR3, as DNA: TGTGCCAGCAGTCTCGGGAGGGGGTTGAGAGATACGCAGTATTTT. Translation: CASSLGRGLRDTQYF.

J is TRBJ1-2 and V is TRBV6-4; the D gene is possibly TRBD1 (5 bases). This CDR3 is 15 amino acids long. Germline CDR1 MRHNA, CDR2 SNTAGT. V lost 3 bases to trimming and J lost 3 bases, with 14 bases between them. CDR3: CASSERQGLHYGYTF. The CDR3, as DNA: TGTGCCAGCAGTGAGAGGCAGGGCCTCCACTATGGCTACACCTTC.

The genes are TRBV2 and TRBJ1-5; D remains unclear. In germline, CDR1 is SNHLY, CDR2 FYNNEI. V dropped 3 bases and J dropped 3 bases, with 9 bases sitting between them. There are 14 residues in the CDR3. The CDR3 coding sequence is TGTGCCAGCAGTGATATGGGCTCCAATCAGCCCCAGCATTTT. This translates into CASSDMGSNQPQHF. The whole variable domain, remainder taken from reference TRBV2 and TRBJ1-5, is EPEVTQTPSHQVTQMGQEVILRCVPISNHLYFYWYRQILGQKVEFLVSFYNNEISEKSEIFDDQFSVERPDGSNFTLKIRSTKLEDSAMYFCASSDMGSNQPQHFGDGTRLSIL.

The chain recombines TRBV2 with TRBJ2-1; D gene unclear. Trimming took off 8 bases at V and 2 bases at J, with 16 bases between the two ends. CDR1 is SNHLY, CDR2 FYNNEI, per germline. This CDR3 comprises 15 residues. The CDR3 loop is CASVSVEIPYNEQFF. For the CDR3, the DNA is TGTGCCAGCGTCTCGGTGGAGATTCCCTACAATGAGCAGTTCTTC.

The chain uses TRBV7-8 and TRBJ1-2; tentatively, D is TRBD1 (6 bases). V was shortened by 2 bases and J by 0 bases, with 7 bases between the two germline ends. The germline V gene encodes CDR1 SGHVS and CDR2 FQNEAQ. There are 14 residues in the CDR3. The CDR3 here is CASSLTGSNYGYTF. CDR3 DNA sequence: TGTGCCAGCAGCTTAACAGGGTCTAACTATGGCTACACCTTC.

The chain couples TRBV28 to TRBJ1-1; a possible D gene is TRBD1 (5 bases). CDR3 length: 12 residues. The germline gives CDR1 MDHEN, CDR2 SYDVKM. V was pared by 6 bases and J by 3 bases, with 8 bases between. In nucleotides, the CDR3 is TGTGCCAGCAGGGGGACTTACACTGAAGCTTTCTTT. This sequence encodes CASRGTYTEAFF.

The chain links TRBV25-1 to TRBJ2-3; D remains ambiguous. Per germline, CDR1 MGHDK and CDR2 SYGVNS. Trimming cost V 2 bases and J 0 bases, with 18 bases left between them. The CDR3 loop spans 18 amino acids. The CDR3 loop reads CASSESRYIGSSTDTQYF. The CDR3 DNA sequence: TGTGCCAGCAGTGAAAGTAGGTATATCGGGTCTAGCACAGATACGCAGTATTTT.

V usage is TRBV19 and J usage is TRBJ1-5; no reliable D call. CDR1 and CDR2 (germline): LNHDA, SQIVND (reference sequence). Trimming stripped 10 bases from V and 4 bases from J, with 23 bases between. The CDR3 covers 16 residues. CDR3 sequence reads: CATPRGQLRINQPQHF. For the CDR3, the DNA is TGTGCCACACCCCGCGGTCAGCTCCGTATTAATCAGCCCCAGCATTTT. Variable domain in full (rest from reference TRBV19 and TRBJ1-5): DGGITQSPKYLFRKEGQNVTLSCEQNLNHDAMYWYRQDPGQGLRLIYYSQIVNDFQKGDIAEGYSVSREKKESFPLTVTSAQKNPTAFYLCATPRGQLRINQPQHFGDGTRLSIL.

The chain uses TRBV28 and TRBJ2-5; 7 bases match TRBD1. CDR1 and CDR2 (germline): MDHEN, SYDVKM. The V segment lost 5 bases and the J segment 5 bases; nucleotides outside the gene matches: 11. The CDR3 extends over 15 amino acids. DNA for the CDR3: TGTGCCAGCAGTACCTACAGGGGAGCTAAGGAGACCCAGTACTTC. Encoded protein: CASSTYRGAKETQYF. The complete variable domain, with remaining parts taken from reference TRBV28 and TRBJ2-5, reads DVKVTQSSRYLVKRTGEKVFLECVQDMDHENMFWYRQDPGLGLRLIYFSYDVKMKEKGDIPEGYSVSREKKERFSLILESASTNQTSMYLCASSTYRGAKETQYFGPGTRLLVL.

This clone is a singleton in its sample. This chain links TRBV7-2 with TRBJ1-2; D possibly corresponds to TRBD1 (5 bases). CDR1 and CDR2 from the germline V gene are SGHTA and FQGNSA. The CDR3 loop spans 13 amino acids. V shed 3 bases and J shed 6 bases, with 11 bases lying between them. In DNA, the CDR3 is TGTGCCAGCAGCTTTCGAGGAGGGGATGGCTACACCTTC. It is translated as CASSFRGGDGYTF.